The entry below describes one T cell receptor (beta chain). Its antigen is unidentified. These data originate in a study of CD8 T cells in ankylosing spondylitis. Points from the study as a whole: There was a TCR beta motif, made of several highly homologous variants, that appeared characteristic of ankylosing spondylitis blood.

For TCR beta, libraries came from quantitative 5'-RACE with molecular barcodes. TCRdb used MiXCR to reprocess the 5' RACE reads, holding one entry per CDR3 protein. The sample holds approximately 540,000 distinct CDR3 sequences, more than 9.5% seen once. The CDR3 consists of 16 residues. CDR1 is SGHRS, CDR2 YFSETQ, per germline. Germline trimming cut 2 bases from V and 3 bases from J; bases unmatched to any gene: 6. The sequence derives from a male donor with ankylosing spondylitis. Sample: blood, either unsorted or a sorted T cell fraction (not recorded which). This chain connects TRBV5-1 to TRBJ2-1; 9 positions agree with TRBD1. This CDR3 is CASSLTGTGLYNEQFF. For the CDR3, the DNA is TGCGCCAGCAGCTTAACCGGGACAGGGCTCTACAATGAGCAGTTCTTC.